These 27 T cell receptor beta chains came from one sample sequenced in a study of T cells after posttransplantation cyclophosphamide (dated by TCRdb to the mid-2010s). Receptor amplification or capture employed the immunoSEQ multiplex PCR assay. TCRdb carries this immuneACCESS record with in-frame sequences only. Its versions omit some clonotypes, under half of them owing to an unresolved V gene in the studies checked, with the rest unexplained. In this sample the table shows under 25,000 clones, 70% to 80% of which occur a single time. Jointly, the top ten make up 27% of the sample. The sample's treatment or condition label is to be understood as: high-dose cyclophosphamide on days +3 and +4 as single-agent GVHD prophylaxis. Patients in the PTCy group got busulfan and fludarabine conditioning, a marrow graft from a related or unrelated donor, and cyclophosphamide on days +3 and +4. The material sequenced was PBMCs, taken after an allogeneic stem cell transplant with post-transplant cyclophosphamide. These receptors came from a male patient between 25 and 39 years old who received an allogeneic stem cell transplant from a related donor, was CMV-positive, and had acute GVHD only. After a transplant, certain T cells may trace back to the graft donor.

This clone appeared a single time. The V call is TRBV4-1, the J call TRBJ2-4; 8 positions agree with TRBD1. V trimming: 2 bases; J trimming: 7 bases; junction bases outside the gene matches: 10. This CDR3 has 16 residues. Germline V lookup: CDR1 MGHRA, CDR2 YSYEKL. CDR3 sequence: CASSQSPARGPNIQYF. The CDR3 DNA reads TGCGCCAGCAGCCAAAGTCCGGCCAGGGGGCCGAACATTCAGTACTTC.

This clone was recorded a few times. The genes are TRBV2 and TRBJ1-6, with 8 bases that match TRBD1. From germline, CDR1 is SNHLY and CDR2 FYNNEI. V shed 2 bases, J shed 6 bases, and the junction held 3 bases outside the gene matches. This CDR3 has 15 residues. CDR3 nucleotides: TGTGCCAGCAGTGAAAGGGACAGGATTAATTCACCCCTCCACTTT. It yields the protein CASSERDRINSPLHF.

The chain uses TRBV29-1 and TRBJ2-1; 10 bases match TRBD2. V lost 6 bases to trimming and J lost 4 bases; unmatched junction nucleotides: 3. This CDR3 region has 13 residues. Germline CDR1 is SQVTM and CDR2 is ANQGSEA. Here the CDR3 reads CSVERGGYNEQFF. In nucleotides, the CDR3 is TGCAGCGTCGAGCGGGGGGGATACAATGAGCAGTTCTTC.

The chain carries TRBV10-3 and TRBJ2-1; TRBD1 matches at 8 bases. The CDR3 spans 13 residues. V shed 4 bases and J 10 bases; nucleotides not matched to a gene: 6. Germline lookup yields CDR1 ENHRY and CDR2 SYGVKD. The CDR3 coding sequence is TGTGCCATCAGTGTTCAGGGGGCGGGGGAGCAGTTCTTC. Amino acids: CAISVQGAGEQFF.

As regards this clone: At one boundary the junction diverges from the germline segment, which might be a read error. V and J are TRBV4-2 and TRBJ1-2; D gene ambiguous. Germline CDR1 LGHNA, CDR2 YNFKEQ. This CDR3 has 13 amino acids. DNA of the CDR3: TGTGCCAGCAGCCAAGATTCGGATAGCAATACCGGATTC. It yields the protein CASSQDSDSNTGF.

This CDR3 reads CASSFGQGHGYTF. The CDR3 coding sequence is TGTGCCAGCAGTTTTGGTCAGGGGCATGGCTACACCTTC. The chain carries TRBV28 and TRBJ1-2; perhaps TRBD1 as D (6 bases). With 3 bases removed from V and 6 bases from J, the gap between germline ends came to 11 bases. This CDR3 has 13 residues. The germline V gene has CDR1 MDHEN and CDR2 SYDVKM.

This clone was counted once. This CDR3 reads CASSPRQGLDTGELFF. CDR3 in DNA: TGTGCCAGCAGCCCTCGACAGGGGTTAGACACCGGGGAGCTGTTTTTT. The V call is TRBV6-6, the J call TRBJ2-2; TRBD1 aligns across 8 bases. Germline values: CDR1 MNHNY, CDR2 SVGAGI (reference sequence). J lost 3 bases, V lost 6 bases, and 9 bases had no gene match. The CDR3 has 16 amino acids.

The V and J genes are TRBV19 and TRBJ2-3, with 12 positions matching TRBD2. Germline V gene sequence: CDR1 LNHDA, CDR2 SQIVND (reference sequence). The trim removed 3 bases at V and 3 bases at J, leaving 10 bases unmatched. The CDR3 is 18 residues long. This CDR3 reads CASSIWASGGAVTDTQYF. Written as DNA, the CDR3 is TGTGCCAGTAGTATTTGGGCTAGCGGGGGGGCCGTTACAGATACGCAGTATTTT.

The chain joins TRBV10-3 to TRBJ2-2, with D tentatively TRBD2 (6 bases). This CDR3 is built from 17 residues. Between the trimmed V and J ends, which lost 3 bases and 0 bases, there was a span of 14 bases. CDR1 ENHRY and CDR2 SYGVKD come from the germline V gene. In DNA, the CDR3 is TGTGCCATCAGTGATCTAACGGGGGACTCGAACACCGGGGAGCTGTTTTTT. It translates to CAISDLTGDSNTGELFF.

This sequence joins TRBV2 and TRBJ2-2; no clear D gene. The length of the CDR3 is 11 residues. Germline lookup yields CDR1 SNHLY and CDR2 FYNNEI. V was shortened by 4 bases and J by 8 bases, with 5 bases between the two germline ends. CDR3 region: CASSVSGELFF. DNA for the CDR3: TGTGCCAGCAGTGTTTCGGGGGAGCTGTTTTTT.

The V call is TRBV6-6, the J call TRBJ1-3; no definite D call. The CDR3 consists of 16 residues. Trimming removed 2 bases at V and 4 bases at J, with 15 bases between. Germline CDR1 MNHNY, CDR2 SVGAGI (reference sequence). The CDR3 sequence: CASSYGENDLGNTIYF. CDR3 DNA sequence: TGTGCCAGCAGTTACGGGGAGAATGACTTGGGAAACACCATATATTTT.

The chain links TRBV6-1 to TRBJ1-2; unclear D gene. The germline V gene has CDR1 MNHNS and CDR2 SASEGT. V was cut by 2 bases and J by 8 bases, with 9 bases left in between. The CDR3 covers 12 residues. The CDR3, as DNA: TGTGCCAGCAGTGAACCGGGAGCCGGCTACACCTTC. This encodes CASSEPGAGYTF.

The CDR3 DNA sequence: TGTGCCAGCAGGGACGGCGGGGGCGGTGGGTATGGCTACACCTTC. Encoded protein: CASRDGGGGGYGYTF. J is TRBJ1-2 and V is TRBV6-6; TRBD1 might be the D (6 bases). Germline lookup yields CDR1 MNHNY and CDR2 SVGAGI (reference sequence). CDR3 length: 15 amino acids. Trimming stripped 6 bases from V and 5 bases from J, with 19 bases between.

The rearrangement joins TRBV5-1 to TRBJ2-5, with TRBD2 matching over 8 bases. This CDR3 contains 14 residues. Germline CDR1 SGHRS, CDR2 YFSETQ. V shed 8 bases and J 5 bases; nucleotides not matched to a gene: 11. This chain's CDR3 is CASRGGPSKETQYF. Here the CDR3 DNA reads TGCGCCAGTCGGGGGGGACCCTCCAAGGAGACCCAGTACTTC.

The sample holds one count of this clone. This chain joins TRBV7-9 and TRBJ1-1; 7 nucleotides agree with TRBD1. With V trimmed by 1 base and J by 4 bases, 9 bases remained unmatched. This CDR3 region has 16 residues. Germline V gene lookup returns CDR1 SEHNR and CDR2 FQNEAQ (reference sequence). CDR3 in amino acids: CASSLGTGGRGTEAFF. In nucleotides, the CDR3 is TGTGCCAGCAGCTTAGGGACAGGCGGCCGGGGCACTGAAGCTTTCTTT.

V usage is TRBV28 and J usage is TRBJ2-2, with 9 bases aligning to TRBD2. Germline assignment: CDR1 MDHEN and CDR2 SYDVKM. The CDR3 has 16 amino acids. With 3 bases clipped from V and 6 bases from J, the junction kept 8 bases outside the gene matches. CDR3 in DNA: TGTGCCAGCAGTTTCCCTCGCGGGGGGGCCGCCGGGGAGCTGTTTTTT. Protein product: CASSFPRGGAAGELFF.

The V gene is TRBV12-2, the J gene TRBJ2-7; no DNA check was done on the table's D call, TRBD2. TRBV12-2 is described as a pseudogene. This CDR3 comprises 11 residues. CDR3 residues: CASRDCHEQYF. As DNA, the CDR3 is TGTGCAAGTCGGGACTGCCACGAGCAGTACTTC.

The chain uses TRBV11-2 and TRBJ2-5; D is uncertain. V dropped 5 bases and J dropped 5 bases, with 6 bases sitting between them. Germline CDR1 is SGHAT and CDR2 is FQNNGV. The CDR3 is 11 amino acids. CDR3 in DNA: TGTGCCAGCAGCCCCCGGGAGACCCAGTACTTC. As protein: CASSPRETQYF.

Comments on this clone: Distinct nucleotide sequences in the sample also encode this CDR3. This rearrangement joins TRBV7-8 to TRBJ2-2; no definite D call. This CDR3 region has 15 residues. With 1 base removed from V and 0 bases from J, the gap between germline ends came to 6 bases. Germline-derived CDR1 and CDR2 are SGHVS and FQNEAQ. CDR3 bases: TGTGCCAGCAGCTTAGTTTCTGCGAACACCGGGGAGCTGTTTTTT. It translates to CASSLVSANTGELFF.

The J gene is TRBJ1-1, the V gene TRBV18, with TRBD1 matching over 7 bases. CDR1 is KGHSH, CDR2 LQKENI, per germline. CDR3 length equals 13 residues. The trim removed 5 bases at V and 3 bases at J, leaving 3 bases unmatched. CDR3 in DNA: TGTGCCAGCTCAGGAGACAGGGACACTGAAGCTTTCTTT. This translates into CASSGDRDTEAFF.

This clone was seen more than once but under ten times. This chain joins TRBV28 and TRBJ1-2, with 8 positions matching TRBD1. The germline gives CDR1 MDHEN, CDR2 SYDVKM. The ends lost 8 bases at V and 8 bases at J; junction bases unmatched: 13. The CDR3 covers 14 residues. The CDR3 DNA reads as TGTGCCAGCGCCCCCCAGGACAGGGTTGAAGGCTACACCTTC. This encodes CASAPQDRVEGYTF.

A single count supports this clone. The genes are TRBV10-1 and TRBJ1-2; TRBD1 matches at 8 bases. Germline V gives CDR1 WNHNN, CDR2 SYGVQD (reference sequence). J gave up 6 bases and V 9 bases, and 6 bases lay outside the gene matches. The CDR3 loop spans 12 amino acids. The CDR3, as DNA: TGCGCCAGGAAGGACAGGGCGGATGGCTACACCTTC. Protein sequence: CARKDRADGYTF.

The sample holds a few counts of this clone. The chain has TRBV28 and TRBJ2-5; a possible D gene is TRBD1 (6 bases). This CDR3 is 12 amino acids long. Germline-derived CDR1 and CDR2 are MDHEN and SYDVKM. With 6 bases removed from V and 5 bases from J, the gap between germline ends came to 10 bases. The CDR3 nucleotides read TGTGCCAGCAGAAGGGGGTGGGAGACCCAGTACTTC. Translation: CASRRGWETQYF.

The chain recombines TRBV19 with TRBJ1-2; 9 positions match TRBD1. Trimming at V came to 2 bases and at J to 5 bases, leaving 12 bases not matched to a gene. The length of the CDR3 is 17 residues. In germline, CDR1 is LNHDA, CDR2 SQIVND (reference sequence). The CDR3 nucleotides are TGTGCCAGTAGTATAAAATTTTCGGGACAGGGCCATTATGGCTACACCTTC. As protein: CASSIKFSGQGHYGYTF.

The chain employs TRBV16 and TRBJ2-7; possible D gene TRBD2, 6 bases. V was shortened by 4 bases and J by 0 bases, with 19 bases between the two germline ends. Germline-derived CDR1 and CDR2 are KGHSY and FQNENV. This CDR3 has 17 residues. CDR3 bases: TGTGCCAGCAGCCCTCTAATTGTCGGGCGGGACTCCTACGAGCAGTACTTC. Residues: CASSPLIVGRDSYEQYF.

The chain employs TRBV6-5 and TRBJ2-3; D unclear. Trimming removed 4 bases at V and 7 bases at J, with 6 bases between. The CDR3 contains 11 residues. CDR1 and CDR2 (germline): MNHEY, SVGAGI. CDR3 region: CASSSGYTQYF. CDR3 in DNA: TGTGCCAGCAGTTCCGGGTATACGCAGTATTTT.

The table lists this clone with a few counts. The rearrangement uses TRBV7-6 and TRBJ1-2; D is undetermined. V was cut by 5 bases and J by 8 bases, with 12 bases left in between. CDR3 length equals 12 residues. Germline CDR1 and CDR2: SGHVS and FNYEAQ. The CDR3 spells CASSPDKWGYTF. The DNA for the CDR3 is TGTGCCAGCAGCCCAGATAAGTGGGGCTACACCTTC.